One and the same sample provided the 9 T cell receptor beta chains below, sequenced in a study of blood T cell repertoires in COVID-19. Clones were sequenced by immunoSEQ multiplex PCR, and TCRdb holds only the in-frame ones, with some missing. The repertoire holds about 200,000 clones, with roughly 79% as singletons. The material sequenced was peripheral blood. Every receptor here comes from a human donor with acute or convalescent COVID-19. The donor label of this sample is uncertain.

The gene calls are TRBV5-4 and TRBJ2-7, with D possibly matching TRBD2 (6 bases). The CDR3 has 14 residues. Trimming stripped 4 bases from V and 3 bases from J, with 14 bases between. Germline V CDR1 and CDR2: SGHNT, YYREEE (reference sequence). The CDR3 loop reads CASSPKSEGYEQYF. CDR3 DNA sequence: TGTGCCAGCAGCCCGAAGTCGGAGGGCTACGAGCAGTACTTC.

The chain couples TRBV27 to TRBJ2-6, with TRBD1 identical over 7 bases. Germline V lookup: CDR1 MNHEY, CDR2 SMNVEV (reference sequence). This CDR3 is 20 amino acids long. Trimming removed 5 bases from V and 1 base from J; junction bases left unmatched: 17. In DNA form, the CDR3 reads TGTGCCAGCAGTCCCGGACAGGCCTCGAAATCCTTTTCTGGGGCCAACGTCCTGACTTTC. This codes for CASSPGQASKSFSGANVLTF.

CDR3 region: CASSSPERGQAETQYF. The DNA of the CDR3 is TGTGCCAGCAGCTCCCCAGAACGGGGACAGGCGGAGACCCAGTACTTC. The chain combines TRBV5-5 with TRBJ2-5; 8 bases map to TRBD1. Germline V lookup: CDR1 SGHKS, CDR2 YYEKEE (reference sequence). Trimming took 3 bases from V and 5 from J; bases not matched to a gene: 12. This CDR3 spans 16 amino acids.

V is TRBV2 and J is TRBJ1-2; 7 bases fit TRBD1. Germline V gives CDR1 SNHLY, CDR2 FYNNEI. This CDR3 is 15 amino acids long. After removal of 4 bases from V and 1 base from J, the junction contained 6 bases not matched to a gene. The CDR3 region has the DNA TGTGCCAGCAGTGCTGGACAGGCCCGTAACTATGGCTACACCTTC. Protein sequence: CASSAGQARNYGYTF.

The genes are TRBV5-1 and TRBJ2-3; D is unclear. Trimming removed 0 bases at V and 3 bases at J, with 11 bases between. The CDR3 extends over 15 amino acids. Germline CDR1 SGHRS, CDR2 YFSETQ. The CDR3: CASSLGATITDTQYF. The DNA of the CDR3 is TGCGCCAGCAGCTTGGGCGCGACAATTACAGATACGCAGTATTTT.

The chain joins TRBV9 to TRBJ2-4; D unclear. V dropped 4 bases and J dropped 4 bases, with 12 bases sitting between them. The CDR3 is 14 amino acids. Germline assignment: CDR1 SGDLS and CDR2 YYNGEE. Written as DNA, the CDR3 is TGTGCCAGCAGCACTGGCGGCGGAAAAAACATTCAGTACTTC. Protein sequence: CASSTGGGKNIQYF.

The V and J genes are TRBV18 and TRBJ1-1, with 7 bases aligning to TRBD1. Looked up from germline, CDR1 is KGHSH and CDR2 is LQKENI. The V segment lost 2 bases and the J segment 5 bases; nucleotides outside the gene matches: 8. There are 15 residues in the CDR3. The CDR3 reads CASSPNRDSRTEAFF. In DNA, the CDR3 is TGTGCCAGCTCACCAAACCGGGACAGTAGGACTGAAGCTTTCTTT.

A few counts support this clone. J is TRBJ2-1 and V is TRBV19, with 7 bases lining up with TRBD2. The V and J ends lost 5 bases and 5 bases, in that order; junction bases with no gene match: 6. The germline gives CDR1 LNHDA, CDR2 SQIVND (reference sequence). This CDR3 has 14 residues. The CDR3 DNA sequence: TGTGCCAGTAGTTGGGCGGGGAGGGACAATGAGCAGTTCTTC. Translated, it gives CASSWAGRDNEQFF.

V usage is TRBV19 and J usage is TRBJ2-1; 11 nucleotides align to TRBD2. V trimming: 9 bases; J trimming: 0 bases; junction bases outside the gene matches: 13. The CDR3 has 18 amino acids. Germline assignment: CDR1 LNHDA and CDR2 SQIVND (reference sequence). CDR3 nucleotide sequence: TGTGCCAGCAACTCGAGGGCTAGCGGGAGGAGCTCCTACAATGAGCAGTTCTTC. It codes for CASNSRASGRSSYNEQFF.